The 2 T cell receptor beta chains given below trace back to one sample, sequenced in a study of Ad26.COV2.S vaccination and SARS-CoV-2 variants. Here immunoSEQ multiplex PCR was the method, and the copy in TCRdb shows in-frame clones only, minus some. The data contain hundreds of thousands of clones, about 90% of them singletons. Treatment given: 15 to 20 received Ad26.COV2.S at low or high dose, single or two shots; several received placebo; per-sample allocation not given. Sampling was performed 63 days after the first vaccine or placebo injection. The sample in question was peripheral blood, obtained in a trial of Ad26.COV2.S vaccine versus placebo. The origin of the receptors is a person aged 18-65 years who received the Ad26.COV2.S COVID-19 vaccine or a placebo.

This clone has just one count. The rearrangement joins TRBV7-2 to TRBJ2-4; no firm D call. Deletions cut 0 bases from V and 0 bases from J, with 9 bases between. CDR1 is SGHTA, CDR2 FQGNSA, per germline. This CDR3 contains 16 residues. CDR3 residues: CASSLAPDVAKNIQYF. The CDR3 bases are TGTGCCAGCAGCTTAGCGCCGGATGTAGCCAAAAACATTCAGTACTTC.

The chain recombines TRBV24-1 with TRBJ2-5, with D possibly being TRBD2 (9 bases). The V and J ends lost 4 bases and 6 bases respectively, with 23 bases between them. The CDR3 is made up of 17 amino acids. Looked up from germline, CDR1 is KGHDR and CDR2 is SFDVKD. CDR3 nucleotide sequence: TGTGCCACCAGTGACCCCGCAGGGGGCGGGAGGGCTCAGACCCAGTACTTC. Translation gives CATSDPAGGGRAQTQYF.